Listed below are T cell receptor beta chains from one sample, sequenced in a study of blood T cells in healthy people across ages. TCRdb called the 5' RACE reads again in MiXCR, with one record for every CDR3 protein. The table has around 870,000 distinct CDR3 sequences, 25% to 30% seen once. The specimen sequenced was blood. The source of these receptors is a woman at least 80 years old in good health. CDR3s include the opening cysteine and the closing phenylalanine or tryptophan. A D gene is named only where the DNA matches it firmly. Clone size is shown for a subset of rows, as once, few, many or a class of expanded clone.

j_call v_call d_call clone_size cdr3_nt cdr3_aa
TRBJ2-2 TRBV7-9 TRBD1 few TGTGCCAGCAGCCCACAGGGGGCGCCCGGGGAGCTGTTTTTT CASSPQGAPGELFF
TRBJ2-5 TRBV29-1 - many TGCAGCGTTCCCGTGACAGTCCAAGAGACCCAGTACTTC CSVPVTVQETQYF
TRBJ2-1 TRBV4-1 - - TGCGCCAGCAGCCGGAGGGAAGGGGCCGATCACCATGAGCAGTTCTTC CASSRREGADHHEQFF
TRBJ2-7 TRBV6-5 TRBD1 - TGTGCCAGCAGTTACTCTACTACCCCAGGGGGCAATGAGCAGTACTTC CASSYSTTPGGNEQYF
TRBJ1-2 TRBV12-3/TRBV12-4 - - TGTGCCAGCGCCCGGACAGCTTATGGCTACACCTTC CASARTAYGYTF
TRBJ2-5 TRBV27 - many TGTGCCAGCGGCCGACCGGAGACCCAGTACTTC CASGRPETQYF
TRBJ1-4 TRBV20-1 - - TGCAGTGCTCCTGCGGGACTAAGGGCAGCTAATGAAAAACTGTTTTTT CSAPAGLRAANEKLFF
TRBJ2-3 TRBV5-1 - many TGCGCCAGCACCTTGTCCCCGGGGGCGACAGATACGCAGTATTTT CASTLSPGATDTQYF
TRBJ2-1 TRBV6-2/TRBV6-3 - many TGTGCCAGCAGCCCCCCACCACTAGTCACCTACAATGAGCAGTTCTTC CASSPPPLVTYNEQFF
TRBJ2-3 TRBV25-1 TRBD1 many TGTGCCAGCAGTGACGGGACAGGGAGGAATACGCAGTATTTT CASSDGTGRNTQYF
TRBJ1-2 TRBV27 - many TGTGCCAGCAGTTTACGGGCAGGGGTACGGGGCTACACCTTC CASSLRAGVRGYTF
TRBJ1-2 TRBV7-9 - many TGTGCCAGCAGCTTAGCGGTATTGGCTTCTAGCTATGGCTACACCTTC CASSLAVLASSYGYTF
TRBJ1-1 TRBV27 - few - CASSFLAGGRTEAFF
TRBJ2-7 TRBV7-2 TRBD1 many TGTGCCAGCAGCTTACTGCCAGGGGGAGAGCAGTACTTC CASSLLPGGEQYF
TRBJ1-4 TRBV20-1 - once TGCAGTGCTAGGGGGACCGGGGAAAAACTGTTTTTT CSARGTGEKLFF
TRBJ1-5 TRBV5-6 - - TGTGCCGCACGCAATCAGCCCCAGCATTTT CAARNQPQHF
TRBJ2-5 TRBV10-3 - - TGTGCCATTGGGGGAACCCTTGGGTTTGAAGAGACCCAGTACTTC CAIGGTLGFEETQYF
TRBJ2-3 TRBV20-1 TRBD2 many TGCAGTGCTAGAGGCTCAGGGACTAGCAAAAGCACAGATACGCAGTATTTT CSARGSGTSKSTDTQYF
TRBJ1-2 TRBV7-9 - many TGTGCCACCCAGAGACCCGACTATGGCTACACCTTC CATQRPDYGYTF
TRBJ2-5 TRBV20-1 - many TGCAGTGCCAGGAAAGACAGGACGGAGACCCAGTACTTC CSARKDRTETQYF
TRBJ1-2 TRBV10-3 - - TGTGCCATCAAATCGCTGGGGAACTATGGCTACACCTTC CAIKSLGNYGYTF
TRBJ2-2 TRBV24-1 - few TGTGCCACCAGTGGTCAGGACAGGAACCTCGGGGGAAGCACCGGGGAGCTGTTTTTT CATSGQDRNLGGSTGELFF
TRBJ1-1 TRBV5-4 TRBD1 - TGTGCCAGCACCTCCCCGATGACAGGGGCTTCTGAAGCTTTCTTT CASTSPMTGASEAFF
TRBJ1-2 TRBV30 - - TGTGCCTGGAGTGTAGGACCCTGGGGCTACACCTTC CAWSVGPWGYTF
TRBJ1-4 TRBV12-3/TRBV12-4 - - TGTGCCAGCAGTTTTCAGGGAAATGAAAAACTGTTTTTT CASSFQGNEKLFF
TRBJ1-1 TRBV25-1 - - TGTGCCAGCAGTGATTACTTAGAGAACACTAAAGCTTTCTTT CASSDYLENTKAFF
TRBJ2-1 TRBV20-1 - - TGCAGGGCTAGTCTGGGAAACAATGAGCAGTTCTTC CRASLGNNEQFF
TRBJ2-3 TRBV15 - - TGTGCCACCAGCAGAGATCGGGTAGCGTCAGATACGCAGTATTTT CATSRDRVASDTQYF
TRBJ2-1 TRBV3-1 TRBD2 few TGTGCCAGCAGCCAAGCCAAGTCCGGACTAGCGTACAATGAGCAGTTCTTC CASSQAKSGLAYNEQFF
TRBJ2-3 TRBV7-2 - - TGTGCCACAGCAGCGAGGGGGACGGGAGATACGCAGTATTTT CATAARGTGDTQYF
TRBJ2-2 TRBV4-1 TRBD2 few TGCGCCAGCAGCCAACTAGCGGGGGGGAGAGGGAGCCTGAACACCGGGGAGCTGTTTTTT CASSQLAGGRGSLNTGELFF
TRBJ2-7 TRBV28 TRBD1 - TGTGCCAGCACCTCCAACCGGGACAGACTCTTC CASTSNRDRLF
TRBJ2-3 TRBV12-3/TRBV12-4 TRBD2 many TGTGCCAGCAGTTTTCTAGCGGGCCGTACCACGGGCACAGATACGCAGTATTTT CASSFLAGRTTGTDTQYF
TRBJ2-3 TRBV20-1 TRBD2 many TGCAGTGCGTCCGACCCGGGACTAGCCCTCACAGATACGCAGTATTTT CSASDPGLALTDTQYF
TRBJ2-2 TRBV24-1 - many TGTGCCACCAGTGATGCGGGGGAGCTGTTTTTT CATSDAGELFF
TRBJ2-6 TRBV11-2 - - TGTGCCAGCAACCAGGGCACCTCTGGGGCCAACGTCCTGACTTTC CASNQGTSGANVLTF
TRBJ1-5 TRBV20-1 TRBD1 - TGCAGTGCCAGAAAGGGACAGGCCGGTCAGCCCCAGCATTTT CSARKGQAGQPQHF
TRBJ1-6 TRBV12-3/TRBV12-4 TRBD1 many TGTGCCAGCAGCGGACAGGAGAAGAATTCACCCCTCCACTTT CASSGQEKNSPLHF
TRBJ1-5 TRBV20-1 TRBD1 - TGCAGTGCTAGGGAGGGACAGGGAGACAATCAGCCCCAGCATTTT CSAREGQGDNQPQHF
TRBJ2-6 TRBV20-1 - many TGCAGTGCGGGGCCGGGGTCTGGGGCCAACGTCCTGACTTTC CSAGPGSGANVLTF
TRBJ1-1 TRBV7-9 - few TGTGCCAGCAGCGAGGGGGTCACTGAAGCTTTCTTT CASSEGVTEAFF
TRBJ2-5 TRBV13 - many TGTGCCAGCAGCTTAGGACCTCGCCAAGAGACCCAGTACTTC CASSLGPRQETQYF
TRBJ1-2 TRBV28 - few TGTGCCAGCAGTGCCCCAACGGGGGGGAACTATGGCTACACCTTC CASSAPTGGNYGYTF
TRBJ2-5 TRBV7-2 TRBD1 - TGTGCCAGCAGCTCCATGACAGGGGGCCGAGAGACCCAGTACTTC CASSSMTGGRETQYF
TRBJ2-5 TRBV5-1 - many TGCGCCAGCAGCTCTTGGGACCAAGAGACCCAGTACTTC CASSSWDQETQYF
TRBJ1-1 TRBV5-4 - - TGTGCCAGCAGCCTCAACGGAGGCGCTGAAGCTTTCTTT CASSLNGGAEAFF
TRBJ2-3 TRBV2 TRBD2 many TGTGCCAGGGGAGGGACTAGCTCGGCAGATACGCAGTATTTT CARGGTSSADTQYF
TRBJ2-3 TRBV9 - - TGTGCCAGCAGCGTAGAGGACAGTCCAGATACGCAGTATTTT CASSVEDSPDTQYF
TRBJ1-2 TRBV9 - many TGTGCCAGCAGCGGGACGCGCGGACCGACCACTGGCTACACCTTC CASSGTRGPTTGYTF
TRBJ1-1 TRBV28 - - TGTGCCAGCAGTTTACCCGGGACCACTGAAGCTTTCTTT CASSLPGTTEAFF
TRBJ2-7 TRBV4-1 - - TGCGCCAGCAGCCCACACTCCGGGACGGCCTCCTACGAGCAGTACTTC CASSPHSGTASYEQYF
TRBJ1-6 TRBV20-1 TRBD1 - TGCAGTGCTAGTCTCAGGGGGCTCGATAATTCACCCCTCCACTTT CSASLRGLDNSPLHF
TRBJ2-1 TRBV13 TRBD2 - TGTGCCAGCAGCTCTAGCGGGGGCCACTACAATGAGCAGTTCTTC CASSSSGGHYNEQFF
TRBJ2-1 TRBV9 - many TGTGCCAGCAGCGTAGGTGTCAGACCCCCCTACAATGAGCAGTTCTTC CASSVGVRPPYNEQFF
TRBJ2-1 TRBV20-1 - many TGCAGTGTCAACGCCCTCGGCAGGTTCTACAATGAGCAGTTCTTC CSVNALGRFYNEQFF